Following are 18 T cell receptor beta chains from one sample sequenced in a study of T cells in Graves' hyperthyroidism and ophthalmopathy. Amplified TCR beta CDR3 regions came from RNA transcripts. A set of HTBI primers served as the primers for a first-round RT-PCR of the TCR CDR3. TCRdb itself ran the multiplex PCR reads through MiXCR, one entry per CDR3 protein. This sample has about 510,000 distinct CDR3 sequences, with approximately 14% found just once. Material: blood. Every receptor here comes from a woman between 35 and 50 years old with Graves' hyperthyroidism.

This clonotype occurred many times. This sequence joins TRBV2 and TRBJ2-2, with a weak D call TRBD1 (6 bases). Trimming pared 6 bases from V and 7 bases from J, leaving 9 bases between. The CDR3 loop spans 12 amino acids. CDR1 is SNHLY and CDR2 is FYNNEI in the germline V gene. The DNA of the CDR3 is TGTGCCAGCAGACAGGGAGTCGGGGAGCTGTTTTTT. Amino acid sequence: CASRQGVGELFF.

The chain recombines TRBV12-3 or TRBV12-4 with TRBJ2-3; 13 bases are a match to TRBD2. Losses at the gene ends were 3 bases for V and 4 bases for J; bases not matched to a gene: 4. CDR3 length: 16 residues. CDR3 DNA sequence: TGTGCCAGCAGTTTGGTACTAGCGGGAGGGCCAGATACGCAGTATTTT. Encoded protein: CASSLVLAGGPDTQYF.

This clonotype was picked up a small number of times. The gene calls are TRBV24-1 and TRBJ1-2; no reliable D call. The germline V and J ends were trimmed by 5 bases and 5 bases, with 8 bases remaining between them. In germline, CDR1 is KGHDR, CDR2 SFDVKD. The CDR3 has 12 amino acids. The CDR3 DNA reads TGTGCCACCAGTGGCCAGAGTTATGGCTACACCTTC. It codes for CATSGQSYGYTF.

This clonotype has at least ten counts. The V gene is TRBV7-9, the J gene TRBJ2-5; TRBD2 agrees at 10 bases. With 3 bases clipped from V and 1 base from J, the junction kept 5 bases outside the gene matches. This CDR3 spans 16 amino acids. CDR1 SEHNR and CDR2 FQNEAQ come from the germline V gene (reference sequence). The CDR3 region has the DNA TGTGCCAGCAGCTTTGGACTAGCGGAGACCCAAGAGACCCAGTACTTC. Its translation is CASSFGLAETQETQYF.

This clonotype was seen more than once but under ten times. The chain is built from TRBV6-1 and TRBJ2-3; no clear D gene. V was trimmed by 1 base and J by 5 bases, leaving 19 bases between them. The germline V gene encodes CDR1 MNHNS and CDR2 SASEGT. This CDR3 has 17 residues. This chain's CDR3 is CASSEGLYLMSGDTQYF. The CDR3, as DNA: TGTGCCAGCAGTGAAGGTCTCTATCTTATGTCCGGAGATACGCAGTATTTT.

In its sample, this clonotype was seen many times. The rearrangement uses TRBV30 and TRBJ1-2, with a possible D match to TRBD1 (6 bases). Per the germline V gene, CDR1 is GTSNPN and CDR2 is SVGIG (reference sequence). The CDR3 contains 13 residues. Between the trimmed V and J ends, which lost 0 bases and 4 bases, there was a span of 9 bases. CDR3 in amino acids: CAWSVKGVYGYTF. The CDR3 bases are TGTGCCTGGAGTGTTAAGGGGGTCTATGGCTACACCTTC.

At least ten counts were recorded for this clonotype. The chain carries TRBV3-1 and TRBJ2-1; the D gene is possibly TRBD2 (6 bases). Germline V gene sequence: CDR1 LGHDT, CDR2 YNNKEL (reference sequence). Trimming took off 2 bases at V and 0 bases at J, with 11 bases between the two ends. This CDR3 has 16 amino acids. The CDR3 bases are TGTGCCAGCAGCCAACTCCGGGACTCCTCCTACAATGAGCAGTTCTTC. Translating gives CASSQLRDSSYNEQFF.

The chain is built from TRBV5-1 and TRBJ1-2; 7 bases map to TRBD1. The CDR3 totals 15 residues. Germline V CDR1 and CDR2: SGHRS, YFSETQ. With 1 base clipped from V and 0 bases from J, the junction kept 3 bases outside the gene matches. Here the CDR3 DNA reads TGCGCCAGCAGCTTGCAGGGGGGCACTAACTATGGCTACACCTTC. As protein: CASSLQGGTNYGYTF.

This clonotype was counted a few times. The rearrangement uses TRBV7-9 and TRBJ2-7, with a tentative D call TRBD2 (6 bases). V was pared by 3 bases and J by 7 bases, with 19 bases between. The germline gives CDR1 SEHNR, CDR2 FQNEAQ (reference sequence). This CDR3 has 15 residues. CDR3 bases: TGTGCCAGCAGCTTTGTCAAAGACGGACTACGAGAGCAGTACTTC. It codes for CASSFVKDGLREQYF.

This clonotype turned up a few times. This chain joins TRBV28 and TRBJ1-5, with D hard to call. The CDR3 length is 14 residues. The germline CDR1 and CDR2 sequences are MDHEN and SYDVKM. V gave up 10 bases and J gave up 1 base, with 14 bases separating them. CDR3 sequence: CATRSGSSNQPQHF. The CDR3 nucleotides read TGTGCCACCCGCTCTGGTTCGAGCAATCAGCCCCAGCATTTT.

Points on this clonotype: This sequence may be a read error, since a much larger clone differs from it by one base. The V and J genes are TRBV12-3 or TRBV12-4 and TRBJ2-1; 9 nucleotides match TRBD2. J gave up 4 bases and V 5 bases, and 9 bases lay outside the gene matches. The CDR3 spans 16 residues. CDR3 in amino acids: CASSPGPAGGYNEQFF. DNA of the CDR3: TGTGCCAGCAGTCCGGGACCAGCGGGGGGATACAATGAGCAGTTCTTC.

This clonotype has ten or more counts. The rearrangement links TRBV20-1 to TRBJ1-2; no reliable D call. V lost 6 bases to trimming and J lost 2 bases, with 13 bases between them. Germline V gene sequence: CDR1 DFQATT, CDR2 SNEGSKA (reference sequence). The length of the CDR3 is 13 residues. This chain's CDR3 is CSAQDRRNYGYTF. In DNA, the CDR3 is TGCAGTGCCCAGGACCGGAGGAACTATGGCTACACCTTC.

This clonotype was seen at least ten times. The chain employs TRBV2 and TRBJ2-1, with D possibly being TRBD2 (6 bases). Germline values: CDR1 SNHLY, CDR2 FYNNEI. There are 16 residues in the CDR3. V lost 5 bases, J lost 0 bases, and 14 bases lay in between. In DNA form, the CDR3 reads TGTGCCAGCAGTTACTCGGGACTTATCTCCTACAATGAGCAGTTCTTC. Its translation is CASSYSGLISYNEQFF.

This clonotype was recorded many times. This chain joins TRBV11-1 and TRBJ2-1, with TRBD1 matching 8 bases. V trimming: 6 bases; J trimming: 6 bases; junction bases outside the gene matches: 4. Germline loops: CDR1 SGHAT, CDR2 FQDESV (reference sequence). This CDR3 contains 13 residues. The CDR3 DNA reads as TGTGCCAGCAGGGGACAGGACACCAATGAGCAGTTCTTC. Its translation is CASRGQDTNEQFF.

This clonotype was found many times. V usage is TRBV11-2 and J usage is TRBJ2-5, with TRBD2 matching 8 bases. The length of the CDR3 is 16 residues. Looked up from germline, CDR1 is SGHAT and CDR2 is FQNNGV. The V gene end was trimmed by 2 bases and the J gene end by 1 base; junction bases not matched to a gene: 6. CDR3 bases: TGTGCCAGCAGCTTATTCCGACTAGCGAGCCAAGAGACCCAGTACTTC. Translated, it gives CASSLFRLASQETQYF. Complete variable domain (other parts from reference TRBV11-2 and TRBJ2-5): EAGVAQSPRYKIIEKRQSVAFWCNPISGHATLYWYQQILGQGPKLLIQFQNNGVVDDSQLPKDRFSAERLKGVDSTLKIQPAKLEDSAVYLCASSLFRLASQETQYFGPGTRLLVL.

This clonotype was seen ten or more times. The rearrangement links TRBV5-1 to TRBJ2-7; 8 nucleotides align to TRBD2. Germline V gene data show CDR1 as SGHRS and CDR2 as YFSETQ. There are 17 residues in the CDR3. The J segment lost 2 bases and the V segment lost 7 bases, leaving 17 bases of the junction unmatched. In DNA form, the CDR3 reads TGCGCCAGCGCCCGGGGGATTGGCAGCGGGAGTGCCTACGAGCAGTACTTC. It specifies CASARGIGSGSAYEQYF.

This clonotype was detected ten times or more. This rearrangement joins TRBV10-2 to TRBJ2-5, with no clear D. CDR3 length: 14 amino acids. V lost 6 bases and J lost 2, with 13 bases in between. Per the germline V gene, CDR1 is WSHSY and CDR2 is SAAADI. This CDR3 reads CASRDHGEQETQYF. CDR3 sequence (DNA): TGCGCCAGCAGGGACCATGGGGAACAAGAGACCCAGTACTTC.

The chain couples TRBV7-2 to TRBJ1-2; D not resolved. This CDR3 has 16 amino acids. The germline gives CDR1 SGHTA, CDR2 FQGNSA. V was clipped by 0 bases and J by 7 bases, with 18 bases between them. The CDR3 region has the DNA TGTGCCAGCAGCTTAGCCCACCGCCTCCTCACGGGTGGCTACACCTTC. Translated: CASSLAHRLLTGGYTF.